The following is a TCR beta chain sequence with its context. The CDR3 extends over 18 amino acids. V dropped 6 bases and J dropped 7; count of bases not matched to a gene: 23. Germline CDR1 and CDR2: MDHEN and SYDVKM. This sample stems from a study of cytomegalovirus exposure and HLA in healthy donors. Primers: 60 Vbeta forward and 13 Jbeta reverse. Measured with immunoSEQ multiplex PCR; TCRdb has only the in-frame clones, and not every one. The table includes 95,000 or so clones, 70% detected once. This chain links TRBV28 with TRBJ2-7; 8 bases map to TRBD2. Specimen: PBMCs. The origin of this receptor is a woman aged 45 to 65 in good health and CMV-seropositive. DNA for the CDR3: TGTGCCAGCAGAACCGACCTGACTAGCGAGAGAGGAATAGGGGAGCAGTACTTC. This encodes CASRTDLTSERGIGEQYF.